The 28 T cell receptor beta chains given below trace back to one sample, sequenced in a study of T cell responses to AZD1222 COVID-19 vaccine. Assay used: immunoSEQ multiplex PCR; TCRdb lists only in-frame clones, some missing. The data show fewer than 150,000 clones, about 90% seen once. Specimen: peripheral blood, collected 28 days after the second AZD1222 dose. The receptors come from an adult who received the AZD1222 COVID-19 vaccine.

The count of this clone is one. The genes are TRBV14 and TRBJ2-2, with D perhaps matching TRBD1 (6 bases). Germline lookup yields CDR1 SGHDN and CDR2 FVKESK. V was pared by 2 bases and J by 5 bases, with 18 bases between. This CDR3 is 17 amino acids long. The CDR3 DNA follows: TGTGCCAGCAGCCAAAGACTGGCCGCAGGGGTAACCGGGGAGCTGTTTTTT. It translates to CASSQRLAAGVTGELFF. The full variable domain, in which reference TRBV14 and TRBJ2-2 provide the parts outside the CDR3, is EAGVTQFPSHSVIEKGQTVTLRCDPISGHDNLYWYRRVMGKEIKFLLHFVKESKQDESGMPNNRFLAERTGGTYSTLKVQPAELEDSGVYFCASSQRLAAGVTGELFFGEGSRLTVL.

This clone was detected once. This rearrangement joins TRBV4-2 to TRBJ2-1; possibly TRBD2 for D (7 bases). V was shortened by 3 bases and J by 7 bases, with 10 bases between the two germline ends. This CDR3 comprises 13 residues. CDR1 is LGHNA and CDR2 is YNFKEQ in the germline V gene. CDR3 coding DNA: TGTGCCAGCAGCCAGGGGGGGCGGAATGAGCAGTTCTTC. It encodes CASSQGGRNEQFF.

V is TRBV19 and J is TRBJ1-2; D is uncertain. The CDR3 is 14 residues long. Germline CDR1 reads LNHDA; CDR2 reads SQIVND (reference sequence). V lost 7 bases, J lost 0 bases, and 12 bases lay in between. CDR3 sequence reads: CASTKGLANYGYTF. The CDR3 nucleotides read TGTGCCAGTACAAAGGGTTTAGCTAACTATGGCTACACCTTC.

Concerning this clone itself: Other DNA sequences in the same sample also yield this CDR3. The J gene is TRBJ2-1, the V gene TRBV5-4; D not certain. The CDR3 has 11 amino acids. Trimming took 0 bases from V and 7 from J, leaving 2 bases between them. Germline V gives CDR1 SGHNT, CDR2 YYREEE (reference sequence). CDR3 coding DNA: TGTGCCAGCAGCTTGGGAAATGAGCAGTTCTTC. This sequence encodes CASSLGNEQFF.

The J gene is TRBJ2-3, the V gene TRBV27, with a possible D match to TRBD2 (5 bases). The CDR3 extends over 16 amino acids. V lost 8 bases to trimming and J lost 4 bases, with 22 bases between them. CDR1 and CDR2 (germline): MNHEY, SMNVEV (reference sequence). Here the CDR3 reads CASRTLDGLPADTQYF. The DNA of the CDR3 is TGTGCCAGCCGCACCCTAGACGGACTGCCCGCAGATACGCAGTATTTT.

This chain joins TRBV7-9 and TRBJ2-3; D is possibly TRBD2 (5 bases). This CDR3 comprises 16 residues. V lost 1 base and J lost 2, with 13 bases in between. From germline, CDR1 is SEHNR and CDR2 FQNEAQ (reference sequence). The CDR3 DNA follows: TGTGCCAGCAGCTTAGGGGAAGGACTTTACACAGATACGCAGTATTTT. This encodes CASSLGEGLYTDTQYF.

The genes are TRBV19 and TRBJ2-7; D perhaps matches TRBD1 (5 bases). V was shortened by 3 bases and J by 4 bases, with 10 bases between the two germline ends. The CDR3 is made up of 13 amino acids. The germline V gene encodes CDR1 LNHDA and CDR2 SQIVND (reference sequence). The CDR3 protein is CASSMVQGYEQYF. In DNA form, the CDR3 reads TGTGCCAGTAGTATGGTGCAGGGTTACGAGCAGTACTTC.

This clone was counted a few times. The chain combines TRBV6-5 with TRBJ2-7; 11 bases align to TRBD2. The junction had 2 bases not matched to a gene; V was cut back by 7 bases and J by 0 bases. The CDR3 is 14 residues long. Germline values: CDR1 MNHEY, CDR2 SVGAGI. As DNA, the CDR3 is TGTGCCAGCATCGGACTAGCGGGCTCCTACGAGCAGTACTTC. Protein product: CASIGLAGSYEQYF.

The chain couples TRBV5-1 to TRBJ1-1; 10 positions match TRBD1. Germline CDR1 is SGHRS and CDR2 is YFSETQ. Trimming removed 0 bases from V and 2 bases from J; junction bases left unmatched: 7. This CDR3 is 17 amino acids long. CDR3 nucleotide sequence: TGCGCCAGCAGCTTGGCGACAGGGGGCTCGAGAAACACTGAAGCTTTCTTT. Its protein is CASSLATGGSRNTEAFF.

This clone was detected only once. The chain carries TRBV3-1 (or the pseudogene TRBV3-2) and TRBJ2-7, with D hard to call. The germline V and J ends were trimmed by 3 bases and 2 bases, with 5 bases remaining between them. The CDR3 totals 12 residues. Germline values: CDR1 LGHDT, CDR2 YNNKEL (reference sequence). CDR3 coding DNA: TGTGCCAGCAGCCAGACCGCCTACGAGCAGTACTTC. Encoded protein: CASSQTAYEQYF.

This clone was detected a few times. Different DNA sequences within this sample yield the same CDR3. The CDR3 bases are TGTGCCAGCAGTGACTACGAGCAGTACTTC. Translation: CASSDYEQYF. The V call is TRBV2, the J call TRBJ2-7; the D is unclear. Germline V gene sequence: CDR1 SNHLY, CDR2 FYNNEI. The CDR3 loop spans 10 amino acids. Trimming took off 3 bases at V and 3 bases at J, with 0 bases between the two ends.

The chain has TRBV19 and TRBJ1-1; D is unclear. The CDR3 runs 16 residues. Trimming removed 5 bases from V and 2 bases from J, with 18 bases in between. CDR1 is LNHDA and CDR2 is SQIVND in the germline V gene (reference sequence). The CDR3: CASSDYARRPNTEAFF. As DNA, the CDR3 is TGTGCCAGTAGTGACTATGCCAGAAGACCAAACACTGAAGCTTTCTTT.

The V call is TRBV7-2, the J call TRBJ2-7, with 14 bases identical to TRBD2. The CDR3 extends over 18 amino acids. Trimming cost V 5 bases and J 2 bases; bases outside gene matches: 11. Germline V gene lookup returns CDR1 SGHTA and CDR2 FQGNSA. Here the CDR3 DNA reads TGTGCCAGCAGCCCCGGACTAGCGGGGGGACGCAACCCCTACGAGCAGTACTTC. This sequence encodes CASSPGLAGGRNPYEQYF.

The CDR3 loop is CASSFGGVGADTQYF. The CDR3 DNA follows: TGTGCCAGCAGTTTTGGCGGAGTCGGAGCAGATACGCAGTATTTT. The V gene is TRBV9, the J gene TRBJ2-3; D call uncertain. The CDR3 consists of 15 residues. Germline lookup yields CDR1 SGDLS and CDR2 YYNGEE. Trimming removed 5 bases at V and 4 bases at J, with 17 bases between.

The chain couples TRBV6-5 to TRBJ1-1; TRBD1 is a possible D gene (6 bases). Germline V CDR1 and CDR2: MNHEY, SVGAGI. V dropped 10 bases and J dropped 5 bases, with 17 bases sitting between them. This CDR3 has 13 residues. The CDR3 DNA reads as TGTGCCACGGGGGCCGGGGGACGGACTGAAGCTTTCTTT. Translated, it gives CATGAGGRTEAFF.

For the CDR3, the DNA is TGTGCCAGCAGTAAGCTAGGTGGCAAAAACATTCAGTACTTC. This encodes CASSKLGGKNIQYF. The genes are TRBV6-5 and TRBJ2-4; D call uncertain. CDR3 length: 14 amino acids. Germline CDR1 reads MNHEY; CDR2 reads SVGAGI. With 5 bases removed from V and 3 bases from J, the gap between germline ends came to 11 bases.

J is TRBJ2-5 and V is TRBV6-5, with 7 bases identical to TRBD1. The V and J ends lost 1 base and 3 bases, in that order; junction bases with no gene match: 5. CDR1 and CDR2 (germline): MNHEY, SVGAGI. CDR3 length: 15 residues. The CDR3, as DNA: TGTGCCAGCAGTTACTGGGGACAGCCCGAAGAGACCCAGTACTTC. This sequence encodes CASSYWGQPEETQYF.

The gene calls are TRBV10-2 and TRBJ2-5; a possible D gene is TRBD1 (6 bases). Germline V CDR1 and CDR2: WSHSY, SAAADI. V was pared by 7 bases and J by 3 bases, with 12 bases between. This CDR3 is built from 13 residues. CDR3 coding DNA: TGCGCCAGCACAGGGGCTAGGGAAGAGACCCAGTACTTC. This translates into CASTGAREETQYF.

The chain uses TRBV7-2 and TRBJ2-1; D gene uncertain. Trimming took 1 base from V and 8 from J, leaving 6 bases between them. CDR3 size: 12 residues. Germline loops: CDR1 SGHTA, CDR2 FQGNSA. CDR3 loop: CASSLDSDEQFF. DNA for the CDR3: TGTGCCAGCAGCTTAGACAGCGATGAGCAGTTCTTC.

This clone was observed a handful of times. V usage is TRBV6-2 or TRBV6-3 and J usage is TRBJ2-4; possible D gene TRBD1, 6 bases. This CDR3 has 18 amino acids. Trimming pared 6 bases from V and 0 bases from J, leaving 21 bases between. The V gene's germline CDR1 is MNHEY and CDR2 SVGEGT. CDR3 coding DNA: TGTGCCAGCAGCACTCCCAATCAGGGGATGTTAGCCAAAAACATTCAGTACTTC. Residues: CASSTPNQGMLAKNIQYF.

The CDR3 loop is CASSPPQKGEQYF. CDR3 nucleotides: TGTGCCAGCAGCCCCCCCCAAAAAGGCGAGCAGTACTTC. The gene calls are TRBV7-9 and TRBJ2-7, with D uncertain. This CDR3 is 13 amino acids long. V was shortened by 5 bases and J by 6 bases, with 14 bases between the two germline ends. Per the germline V gene, CDR1 is SEHNR and CDR2 is FQNEAQ (reference sequence).

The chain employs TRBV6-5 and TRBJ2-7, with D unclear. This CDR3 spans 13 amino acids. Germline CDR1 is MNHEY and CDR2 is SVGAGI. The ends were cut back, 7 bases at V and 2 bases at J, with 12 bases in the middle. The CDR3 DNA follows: TGTGCCAGCATGCATCTCATAACCTACGAGCAGTACTTC. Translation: CASMHLITYEQYF.

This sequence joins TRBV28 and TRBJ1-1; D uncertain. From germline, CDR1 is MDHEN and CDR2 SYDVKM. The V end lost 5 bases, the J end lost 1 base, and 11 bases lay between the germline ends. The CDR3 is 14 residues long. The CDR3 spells CASSPTTGNTEAFF. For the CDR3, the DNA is TGTGCCAGCAGTCCCACCACCGGGAACACTGAAGCTTTCTTT.

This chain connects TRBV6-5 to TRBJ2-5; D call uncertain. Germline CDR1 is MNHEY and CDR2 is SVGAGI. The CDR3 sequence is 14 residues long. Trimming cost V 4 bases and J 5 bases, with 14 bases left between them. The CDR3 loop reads CASSSGQLSETQYF. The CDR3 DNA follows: TGTGCCAGCAGTTCTGGCCAGTTGTCGGAGACCCAGTACTTC.

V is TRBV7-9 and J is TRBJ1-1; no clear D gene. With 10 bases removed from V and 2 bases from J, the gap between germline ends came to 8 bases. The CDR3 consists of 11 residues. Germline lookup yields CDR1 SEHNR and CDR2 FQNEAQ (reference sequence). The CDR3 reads CANQPNTEAFF. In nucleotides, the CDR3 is TGTGCCAACCAACCTAACACTGAAGCTTTCTTT.

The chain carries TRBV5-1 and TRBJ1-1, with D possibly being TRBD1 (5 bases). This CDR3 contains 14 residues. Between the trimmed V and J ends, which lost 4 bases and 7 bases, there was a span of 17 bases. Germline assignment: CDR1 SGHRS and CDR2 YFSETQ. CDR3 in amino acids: CASSPQGGVSEAFF. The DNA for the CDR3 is TGCGCCAGCAGCCCCCAGGGAGGGGTCAGTGAAGCTTTCTTT.

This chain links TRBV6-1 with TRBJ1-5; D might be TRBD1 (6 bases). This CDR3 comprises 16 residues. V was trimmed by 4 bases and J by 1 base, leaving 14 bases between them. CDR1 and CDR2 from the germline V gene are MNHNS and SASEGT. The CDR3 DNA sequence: TGTGCCAGCAGTGTAAATCAGGGGTTCAGCAATCAGCCCCAGCATTTT. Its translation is CASSVNQGFSNQPQHF.

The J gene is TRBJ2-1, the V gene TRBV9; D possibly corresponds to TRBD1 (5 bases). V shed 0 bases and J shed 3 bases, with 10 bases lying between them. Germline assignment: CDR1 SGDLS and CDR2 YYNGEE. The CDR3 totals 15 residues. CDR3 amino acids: CASSVGPGLYNEQFF. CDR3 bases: TGTGCCAGCAGCGTAGGCCCAGGGCTCTACAATGAGCAGTTCTTC.